Listed below are T cell receptor beta chains from one sample, sequenced in a study of identical twins. TCRdb used MiXCR to reprocess the 5' RACE reads, holding one entry per CDR3 protein. The table lists 310,000 or so distinct CDR3 sequences, about 8.9% of them singletons, with less than 2.5% in the top ten. The sample was also linked to a second study, of yellow fever vaccine responses in identical twins.

Specimen: memory (CD45RO+) T cells sorted from blood. The origin of the receptors is a woman aged 18-29 years in good health. Each CDR3 is given with its conserved first and last residue. A D gene is named only where the DNA matches it firmly. Size is omitted from some rows. Given values are once, few, many or a class for expanded clones.

DNA | CDR3 | D | length | V | size | J
TGCGCCAGCAACCCGGGACTAGCGGGGGGCACCTCTAGCACAGATACGCAGTATTTT | CASNPGLAGGTSSTDTQYF | TRBD2 | 19 | TRBV5-1 | few | TRBJ2-3
TGTGCCAGCAGCCCCGGGGACAGGGTGAACTATGGCTACACCTTC | CASSPGDRVNYGYTF | TRBD1 | 15 | TRBV7-2 | many | TRBJ1-2
TGCGCCAGCAGCCGAAGACAGGGTTCGAACACTGAAGCTTTCTTT | CASSRRQGSNTEAFF | TRBD1 | 15 | TRBV5-1 | few | TRBJ1-1
TGTGCCAGCAGCACTCACGGTCCCCCCGGTGAGCAGTTCTTC | CASSTHGPPGEQFF | . | 14 | TRBV5-5 | many | TRBJ2-1
TGTGCCAGCAGAAAAACAGGGGAGACCCAGTACTTC | CASRKTGETQYF | . | 12 | TRBV7-2 | many | TRBJ2-5
TGTGCCAGCAGCATTAGCGGGGGTGCAGATACGCAGTATTTT | CASSISGGADTQYF | TRBD2 | 14 | TRBV7-2 | many | TRBJ2-3
TGTGCCAGTACCTATGCGGTAACTCAGCCCCAGCATTTT | CASTYAVTQPQHF | . | 13 | TRBV19 | few | TRBJ1-5
TGTGCCAGCAGCCCCTGGGGGGAGACCCAGTACTTC | CASSPWGETQYF | . | 12 | TRBV7-9 | . | TRBJ2-5
TGCAGTGCTAGTGATCCTAGCGGGGCAGTACAAGAGACCCAGTACTTC | CSASDPSGAVQETQYF | TRBD2 | 16 | TRBV20-1 | . | TRBJ2-5
TGTGCCAGCAGCCCACTAGCGAGCTCCTACGAGCAGTACTTC | CASSPLASSYEQYF | TRBD2 | 14 | TRBV3-1 | many | TRBJ2-7
TGTGCCAGCAGTTACTACACCGGTGGGGGGGGTACTGAAGCTTTCTTT | CASSYYTGGGGTEAFF | . | 16 | TRBV6-5 | . | TRBJ1-1
TGTGCCACCAACACGGGACAGGGGGCGCGGGTTTTGACTGAAGCTTTCTTT | CATNTGQGARVLTEAFF | TRBD1 | 17 | TRBV15 | many | TRBJ1-1
TGTGCCACCAGTGACCCGGGACTAGCGGGAAAAGGCTCCTACAATGAGCAGTTCTTC | CATSDPGLAGKGSYNEQFF | TRBD2 | 19 | TRBV24-1 | . | TRBJ2-1
TGTGCCAGCTCACCACGCTTGGCCAAAAACATTCAGTACTTC | CASSPRLAKNIQYF | . | 14 | TRBV18 | . | TRBJ2-4
TGCAGTGCTAGAGTACATGGGGTCAATGAGCAGTTCTTC | CSARVHGVNEQFF | . | 13 | TRBV20-1 | . | TRBJ2-1
TGTGCCACCAGTGGTCTAGGGACGAAGGACAATGAGCAGTTCTTC | CATSGLGTKDNEQFF | . | 15 | TRBV24-1 | few | TRBJ2-1
TGTGCCAGCTCACCACTCGGGACTCCACGGGGAGAGACCCAGTACTTC | CASSPLGTPRGETQYF | . | 16 | TRBV18 | . | TRBJ2-5
TGTGCCAGCAGCCAAGAGACTAGCGGGAGCAATGAGCAGTTCTTC | CASSQETSGSNEQFF | TRBD2 | 15 | TRBV4-2 | . | TRBJ2-1
TGTGCCAGCAGTTCGACAGGGACGCAGTTCTTC | CASSSTGTQFF | TRBD1 | 11 | TRBV12-3/TRBV12-4 | many | TRBJ2-1
TGTGCCAGCAGTTTATATCAGTATTCGAGGACTGAAGCTTTCTTT | CASSLYQYSRTEAFF | . | 15 | TRBV28 | many | TRBJ1-1
TGTGCCAGCAGTTTACAGAGCTCTGGGGCCAACGTCCTGACTTTC | CASSLQSSGANVLTF | . | 15 | TRBV28 | few | TRBJ2-6
TGCAGTGCCAGGGCCGGGACTAGCGGGGGGAACATTCAGTACTTC | CSARAGTSGGNIQYF | TRBD2 | 15 | TRBV20-1 | . | TRBJ2-4
TGTGCCAGCAGCCCTACCGGACTAGCGGGAGTCACAGATACGCAGTATTTT | CASSPTGLAGVTDTQYF | TRBD2 | 17 | TRBV9 | few | TRBJ2-3
TGTGCCAGCAGTTTATCCCGGGGGGGGTGGGACAAAAACATTCAGTACTTC | CASSLSRGGWDKNIQYF | TRBD2 | 17 | TRBV27 | few | TRBJ2-4
TGTGCCAGCAGCTTAGTATATAGTTTTTGGACCGGGGAGCTGTTTTTT | CASSLVYSFWTGELFF | . | 16 | TRBV7-9 | few | TRBJ2-2
TGTGCCACACAACAGGGAAAGCAGTACTTC | CATQQGKQYF | . | 10 | TRBV28 | . | TRBJ2-7
TGTGCCAGCAGTCCCCGCATGAACACTGAAGCTTTCTTT | CASSPRMNTEAFF | . | 13 | TRBV27 | . | TRBJ1-1
TGTGCCAGCAGGGAAGCTAGTTGGGTCGGCTACACCTTC | CASREASWVGYTF | . | 13 | TRBV6-1 | few | TRBJ1-2
TGTGCCAGCAGCTTAGGTTTCAGGAAGCAGTTCTTC | CASSLGFRKQFF | . | 12 | TRBV11-3 | few | TRBJ2-1
TGCGCCAGCAGCCCGGGACAGGGCAATGAGCAGTTCTTC | CASSPGQGNEQFF | TRBD1 | 13 | TRBV5-1 | many | TRBJ2-1
TGTGCCAGTAGTATAAGTCGACAGAGGGACGAAAAACTGTTTTTT | CASSISRQRDEKLFF | . | 15 | TRBV19 | few | TRBJ1-4
TGTGCCAGCAGTCCTAGCAATCAGCCCCAGCATTTT | CASSPSNQPQHF | . | 12 | TRBV27 | few | TRBJ1-5
TGTGCCAGCAGCTACCTCGTCTGGGGAGTAAACCCGATGAATGAGCAGTTCTTC | CASSYLVWGVNPMNEQFF | . | 18 | TRBV28 | . | TRBJ2-1
TGTGCCAGCAGCCAGGGGGTAGCGGGAGTTTATTTT | CASSQGVAGVYF | TRBD2 | 12 | TRBV12-3/TRBV12-4 | many | TRBJ2-3
TGTGCCAGCAGCTTGATGGGGACTAGCGGGAAAGAGACCCAGTACTTC | CASSLMGTSGKETQYF | TRBD2 | 16 | TRBV7-3 | few | TRBJ2-5
TGTGCCAGCACCTCCCTAGGGACTGGAAACACCATATATTTT | CASTSLGTGNTIYF | . | 14 | TRBV27 | . | TRBJ1-3
TGTGCCAGCAGCCAGGGTATGTCTGGGGCCAACGTCCTGACTTTC | CASSQGMSGANVLTF | . | 15 | TRBV14 | few | TRBJ2-6
TGTGCCATCAGTGACAGGGGAGGAGAGACTGAAGCTTTCTTT | CAISDRGGETEAFF | . | 14 | TRBV10-3 | few | TRBJ1-1
TGTGCCCTCTGTCCGGCCGTAGTTGCGGGGGGGCCCTACAATGAGCAGTTCTTC | CALCPAVVAGGPYNEQFF | TRBD2 | 18 | TRBV2 | . | TRBJ2-1
TGTGCCAGCAGTTTGGACCGGACGAGCGATAATTCACCCCTCCACTTT | CASSLDRTSDNSPLHF | . | 16 | TRBV28 | . | TRBJ1-6
TGTGCCAGCAGTGAAGTGTCTCGGATTTCGGAGACCCAGTACTTC | CASSEVSRISETQYF | . | 15 | TRBV6-1 | few | TRBJ2-5
TGTGCCATCAGTGGTGGCCCCGGCTCCTACAATGAGCAGTTCTTC | CAISGGPGSYNEQFF | . | 15 | TRBV10-3 | . | TRBJ2-1
TGTGCCACACGGACTAGCGGGACGGGTGAGCAGTTCTTC | CATRTSGTGEQFF | TRBD2 | 13 | TRBV10-3 | many | TRBJ2-1
TGTGCCAGCAGTGAATACAGATGGAACACTGAAGCTTTCTTT | CASSEYRWNTEAFF | . | 14 | TRBV6-1 | . | TRBJ1-1
TGTGCCAGCAGCCAAATTAGCGGGCTCACAGATACGCAGTATTTT | CASSQISGLTDTQYF | TRBD2 | 15 | TRBV14 | few | TRBJ2-3
TGCAGTGCTAGGCTCAGCGGGAGGTGGACCGGGGAGCTGTTTTTT | CSARLSGRWTGELFF | TRBD2 | 15 | TRBV20-1 | . | TRBJ2-2
TGTGCCAGCAGCCCCTTCGGCTCAGTCGACCAAGAGACCCAGTACTTC | CASSPFGSVDQETQYF | . | 16 | TRBV7-9 | many | TRBJ2-5
TGTGCCAGCAGTGACTCGGGACTAGCAGCGGATACGCAGTATTTT | CASSDSGLAADTQYF | TRBD2 | 15 | TRBV6-4 | many | TRBJ2-3
TGTGCCAGCAGTGGGGGGACTAGCGGACAAGAGACCCAGTACTTC | CASSGGTSGQETQYF | TRBD2 | 15 | TRBV6-1 | . | TRBJ2-5
TGTGCCAGCAGCTTACGGGGGCAGGGCCAAGAGACCCAGTACTTC | CASSLRGQGQETQYF | . | 15 | TRBV11-1 | . | TRBJ2-5
TGTGCCAGCAGCAAGGTTGGGGGAAACTACGAGCAGTACTTC | CASSKVGGNYEQYF | . | 14 | TRBV12-3/TRBV12-4 | few | TRBJ2-7
TGTGCCAGCAGTGAAAGGTTGGGGGCCGGGGAGCTGTTTTTT | CASSERLGAGELFF | . | 14 | TRBV6-1 | few | TRBJ2-2
TGTGCCAGCAGTCTCCCGGGGGATACGCAGTATTTT | CASSLPGDTQYF | . | 12 | TRBV2 | many | TRBJ2-3
TGCAGTGCTTCGGACGGTCCGACCTACGAGCAGTACTTC | CSASDGPTYEQYF | . | 13 | TRBV20-1 | few | TRBJ2-7
TGTGCCAGCATACGGGGCGCTGAAGCTGGCTACACCTTC | CASIRGAEAGYTF | . | 13 | TRBV6-1 | few | TRBJ1-2
TGTGCCAGCACCCAACAGGGGTCGAAATATATGAACACTGAAGCTTTCTTT | CASTQQGSKYMNTEAFF | TRBD1 | 17 | TRBV12-3/TRBV12-4 | many | TRBJ1-1
TGTGCCAGCAGTGAACCGGGACAGCGGGAAGTCTTC | CASSEPGQREVF | . | 12 | TRBV6-1 | . | TRBJ2-1